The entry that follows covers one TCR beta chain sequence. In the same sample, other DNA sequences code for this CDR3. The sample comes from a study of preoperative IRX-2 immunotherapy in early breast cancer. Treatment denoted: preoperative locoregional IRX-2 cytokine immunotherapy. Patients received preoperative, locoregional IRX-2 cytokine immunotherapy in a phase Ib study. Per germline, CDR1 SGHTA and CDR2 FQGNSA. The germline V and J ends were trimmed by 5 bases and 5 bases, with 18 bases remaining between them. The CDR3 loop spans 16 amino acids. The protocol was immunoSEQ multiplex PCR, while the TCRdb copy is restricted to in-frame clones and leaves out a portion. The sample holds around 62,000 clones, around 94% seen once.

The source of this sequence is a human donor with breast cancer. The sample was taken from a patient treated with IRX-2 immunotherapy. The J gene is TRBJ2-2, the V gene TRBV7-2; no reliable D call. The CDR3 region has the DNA TGTGCCAGCAGCCCGAGGCCCTTTACGTCAACCGGGGAGCTGTTTTTT. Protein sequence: CASSPRPFTSTGELFF.